The next 21 T cell receptor beta chains were all read from a single sample in a study of spatial heterogeneity in lung cancer. Overall study findings and caveats: Expanded alpha and beta TCR counts within tumors tracked tumor mutation counts.

These receptors have no known antigen. TCRdb reanalysed the 5' RACE reads using MiXCR and keeps one entry per CDR3 protein. The table has about 22,000 distinct CDR3 sequences, roughly 8.6% seen once. The time point: sample taken at primary tumor resection. Sequencing used lung tumor tissue, obtained at surgery. The source of these receptors is a male donor with early-stage non-small cell lung cancer.

This clonotype was observed many times. The rearrangement joins TRBV12-3 or TRBV12-4 to TRBJ2-1; D is possibly TRBD2 (6 bases). This CDR3 is built from 15 residues. Trimming cost V 4 bases and J 2 bases, with 12 bases left between them. The CDR3 loop reads CASSSPGGTYNEQFF. CDR3 DNA: TGTGCCAGCAGTTCCCCCGGCGGGACCTACAATGAGCAGTTCTTC.

This clonotype was recorded at least ten times. One junction end does not reproduce the germline sequence, and a read error may be involved. The chain links TRBV29-1 to TRBJ2-5; no clear D. Germline V gene data show CDR1 as SQVTM and CDR2 as ANQGSEA. There are 16 residues in the CDR3. The CDR3 bases are TGCAGCGTTGTATTAGGGTCCGACAAGTACCAAGAGATCCAGTACTTC. This codes for CSVVLGSDKYQEIQYF.

This clonotype was detected only a few times. The chain recombines TRBV7-8 with TRBJ2-3, with D perhaps TRBD2 (7 bases). Germline V CDR1 and CDR2: SGHVS, FQNEAQ. V gave up 8 bases and J gave up 2 bases, with 20 bases separating them. The CDR3 has 16 residues. The CDR3 region is CASGGGALAHTDTQYF. As DNA, the CDR3 is TGTGCCAGCGGGGGGGGCGCTCTAGCTCACACAGATACGCAGTATTTT. The whole variable domain, remainder taken from reference TRBV7-8 and TRBJ2-3, is GAGVSQSPRYKVAKRGQDVALRCDPISGHVSLFWYQQALGQGPEFLTYFQNEAQLDKSGLPSDRFFAERPEGSVSTLKIQRTQQEDSAVYLCASGGGALAHTDTQYFGPGTRLTVL.

This clonotype has a count of ten or more. This sequence joins TRBV7-2 and TRBJ2-5; TRBD2 aligns across 7 bases. Trimming took 3 bases from V and 2 from J; bases not matched to a gene: 6. The CDR3 is 15 residues long. CDR1 is SGHTA, CDR2 FQGNSA, per germline. The CDR3 nucleotides read TGTGCCAGCAGCTTTTACAGCGGGAAGCAAGAGACCCAGTACTTC. This sequence encodes CASSFYSGKQETQYF.

By its share, this clonotype is medium-sized. This chain joins TRBV7-6 and TRBJ2-7, with 10 bases matching TRBD2. V shed 2 bases, J shed 4 bases, and the junction held 2 bases outside the gene matches. CDR3 length equals 14 residues. The V gene's germline CDR1 is SGHVS and CDR2 FNYEAQ. This CDR3 reads CASSLPSGGYEQYF. Written as DNA, the CDR3 is TGTGCCAGCAGCTTACCTAGCGGGGGATACGAGCAGTACTTC.

This clonotype was detected a few times. The rearrangement joins TRBV4-3 to TRBJ2-1; D is possibly TRBD2 (5 bases). Germline V lookup: CDR1 LGHNA, CDR2 YSLEER. There are 16 residues in the CDR3. Trimming took 2 bases from V and 9 from J, leaving 20 bases between them. Written as DNA, the CDR3 is TGCGCCAGCAGCCAATTAGGAGCGACGGGATTGGGTGAGCAGTTCTTC. As protein: CASSQLGATGLGEQFF.

This clonotype counts as large (0.1 to 1%). The rearrangement joins TRBV9 to TRBJ2-7; D is tentatively TRBD1 or TRBD2 (5 bases each). The germline CDR1 and CDR2 sequences are SGDLS and YYNGEE. The V gene lost 2 bases and the J gene lost 0 bases, with 12 bases spanning the gap. This CDR3 is built from 15 residues. The CDR3 here is CASSVLPGPSYEQYF. In DNA, the CDR3 is TGTGCCAGCAGCGTTCTACCGGGACCCTCCTACGAGCAGTACTTC. Using reference TRBV9 and TRBJ2-7 for the parts outside the CDR3, the full variable domain is DSGVTQTPKHLITATGQRVTLRCSPRSGDLSVYWYQQSLDQGLQFLIQYYNGEERAKGNILERFSAQQFPDLHSELNLSSLELGDSALYFCASSVLPGPSYEQYFGPGTRLTVT.

This clonotype has at least ten counts. The rearrangement links TRBV4-1 to TRBJ2-1, with 8 bases fitting TRBD1. With V trimmed by 0 bases and J by 0 bases, 7 bases remained unmatched. CDR3 size: 18 residues. CDR1 and CDR2 (germline): MGHRA, YSYEKL. The CDR3 spells CASSQDYQGASSYNEQFF. The CDR3 coding sequence is TGCGCCAGCAGCCAAGACTACCAGGGGGCAAGCTCCTACAATGAGCAGTTCTTC.

This clonotype was observed at least ten times. V usage is TRBV6-2 or TRBV6-3 and J usage is TRBJ2-7; 8 nucleotides match TRBD1. The CDR3 is 13 amino acids. J was trimmed by 6 bases and V by 7 bases; bases with no gene match: 8. The germline V gene has CDR1 MNHEY and CDR2 SVGEGT. CDR3 sequence reads: CASTGQGWREQYF. The DNA for the CDR3 is TGTGCCAGCACCGGACAGGGTTGGCGCGAGCAGTACTTC.

This clonotype was seen more than once but under ten times. The chain joins TRBV20-1 to TRBJ2-7; no clear D gene. The CDR3 contains 13 residues. Germline values: CDR1 DFQATT, CDR2 SNEGSKA (reference sequence). Trimming took 6 bases from V and 2 from J, leaving 14 bases between them. CDR3 residues: CSAQRLTTYEQYF. The CDR3 bases are TGCAGTGCCCAACGACTGACGACCTACGAGCAGTACTTC.

Ten or more counts support this clonotype. The chain couples TRBV10-3 to TRBJ2-3; 9 nucleotides agree with TRBD1. The CDR3 totals 16 residues. CDR1 is ENHRY, CDR2 SYGVKD, per germline. J gave up 2 bases and V 5 bases, and 8 bases lay outside the gene matches. CDR3 protein: CAISPRQGDLTDTQYF. CDR3 nucleotides: TGTGCCATCAGTCCTAGACAGGGGGACCTCACAGATACGCAGTATTTT.

In its sample, this clonotype was seen many times. The rearrangement uses TRBV5-1 and TRBJ2-5, with D perhaps TRBD1 or TRBD2 (5 bases each). Germline V gene sequence: CDR1 SGHRS, CDR2 YFSETQ. The CDR3 runs 14 residues. V was pared by 1 base and J by 5 bases, with 12 bases between. For the CDR3, the DNA is TGCGCCAGCAGCTTGTTTGACGGGGCGGAGACCCAGTACTTC. Encoded protein: CASSLFDGAETQYF.

This clonotype has ten or more counts. The chain joins TRBV28 to TRBJ2-2; D possibly corresponds to TRBD2 (5 bases). The germline V and J ends were trimmed by 2 bases and 4 bases, with 11 bases remaining between them. The CDR3 has 15 residues. Germline values: CDR1 MDHEN, CDR2 SYDVKM. CDR3 in amino acids: CASSLRGSGTGELFF. CDR3 DNA sequence: TGTGCCAGCAGTTTACGAGGGTCGGGCACCGGGGAGCTGTTTTTT.

This clonotype has just a few counts. The chain couples TRBV28 to TRBJ1-5; 9 bases agree with TRBD1. J lost 8 bases, V lost 4 bases, and 6 bases had no gene match. Per germline, CDR1 MDHEN and CDR2 SYDVKM. The CDR3 runs to 14 residues. CDR3 DNA sequence: TGTGCCAGCAGTTCCGGGACAGGGCTTGAGCCCCAGCATTTT. Amino acid sequence: CASSSGTGLEPQHF.

This clonotype was seen more than once but under ten times. This rearrangement joins TRBV3-1 to TRBJ2-7; TRBD2 might be the D (5 bases). The length of the CDR3 is 12 residues. V gave up 4 bases and J gave up 6 bases, with 10 bases separating them. Germline lookup yields CDR1 LGHDT and CDR2 YNNKEL (reference sequence). CDR3 in amino acids: CASSLVEGEQYF. For the CDR3, the DNA is TGTGCCAGCAGCCTGGTTGAGGGCGAGCAGTACTTC.

In its sample, this clonotype ranks as medium-sized. The gene calls are TRBV28 and TRBJ2-1; D is undetermined. Germline V gene sequence: CDR1 MDHEN, CDR2 SYDVKM. V lost 5 bases to trimming and J lost 5 bases, with 7 bases between them. This CDR3 region has 12 residues. CDR3 sequence: CASSLPNNEQFF. In DNA, the CDR3 is TGTGCCAGCAGTCTACCCAACAATGAGCAGTTCTTC.

This clonotype was recorded at least ten times. The rearrangement uses TRBV28 and TRBJ1-2; D remains unclear. The germline V and J ends were trimmed by 2 bases and 7 bases, with 11 bases remaining between them. CDR3 length: 13 residues. Looked up from germline, CDR1 is MDHEN and CDR2 is SYDVKM. The CDR3 bases are TGTGCCAGCAGTTTAATGGCCAGTGGTGGCTACACCTTC. This encodes CASSLMASGGYTF.

The chain joins TRBV29-1 to TRBJ2-5; tentatively, D is TRBD2 (5 bases). Germline-derived CDR1 and CDR2 are SQVTM and ANQGSEA. The CDR3 extends over 12 amino acids. V lost 4 bases to trimming and J lost 5 bases, with 11 bases between them. This CDR3 is CSVAASRETQYF. The CDR3 region has the DNA TGCAGCGTTGCGGCTAGCCGGGAGACCCAGTACTTC.

This clonotype was recorded at least ten times. This chain uses TRBV7-6 with TRBJ2-7; 8 bases match TRBD1. The J segment lost 4 bases and the V segment lost 4 bases, leaving 6 bases of the junction unmatched. The germline V gene has CDR1 SGHVS and CDR2 FNYEAQ. The CDR3 is 14 amino acids. DNA for the CDR3: TGTGCCAGCAGCTCACGGGACAGGAGATACGAGCAGTACTTC. This sequence encodes CASSSRDRRYEQYF. Complete variable domain (other parts from reference TRBV7-6 and TRBJ2-7): GAGVSQSPRYKVTKRGQDVALRCDPISGHVSLYWYRQALGQGPEFLTYFNYEAQQDKSGLPNDRFSAERPEGSISTLTIQRTEQRDSAMYRCASSSRDRRYEQYFGPGTRLTVT.

This clonotype was found many times. This chain connects TRBV28 to TRBJ2-1; 8 bases fit TRBD2. The CDR3 covers 14 residues. J lost 2 bases, V lost 10 bases, and 7 bases had no gene match. Germline assignment: CDR1 MDHEN and CDR2 SYDVKM. CDR3 sequence reads: CATTGTSPYNEQFF. CDR3 bases: TGTGCCACCACCGGGACTAGTCCCTACAATGAGCAGTTCTTC. The variable domain in full, completed from reference TRBV28 and TRBJ2-1, reads DVKVTQSSRYLVKRTGEKVFLECVQDMDHENMFWYRQDPGLGLRLIYFSYDVKMKEKGDIPEGYSVSREKKERFSLILESASTNQTSMYLCATTGTSPYNEQFFGPGTRLTVL.

This clonotype was seen only a few times. This sequence joins TRBV9 and TRBJ2-3; D not certain. Germline CDR1 reads SGDLS; CDR2 reads YYNGEE. Deletions cut 0 bases from V and 0 bases from J, with 5 bases between. The CDR3 totals 14 residues. This CDR3 is CASSVDGSTDTQYF. DNA of the CDR3: TGTGCCAGCAGCGTAGACGGGAGCACAGATACGCAGTATTTT.